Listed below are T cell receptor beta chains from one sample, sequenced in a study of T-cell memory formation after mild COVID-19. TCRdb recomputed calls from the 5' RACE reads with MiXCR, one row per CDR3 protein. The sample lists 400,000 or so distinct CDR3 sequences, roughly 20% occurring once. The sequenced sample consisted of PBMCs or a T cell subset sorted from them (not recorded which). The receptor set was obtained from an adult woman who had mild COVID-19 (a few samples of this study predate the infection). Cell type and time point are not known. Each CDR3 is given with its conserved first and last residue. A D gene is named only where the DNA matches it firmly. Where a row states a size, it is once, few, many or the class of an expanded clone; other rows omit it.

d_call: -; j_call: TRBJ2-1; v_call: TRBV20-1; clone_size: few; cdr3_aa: CSARWGLRNEQFF; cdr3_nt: TGCAGTGCTAGGTGGGGGCTTCGCAATGAGCAGTTCTTC
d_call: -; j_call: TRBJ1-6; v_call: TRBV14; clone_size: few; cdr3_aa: CASSPSKGRGSPLHF; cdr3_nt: TGTGCCAGCAGCCCCTCTAAGGGGCGCGGTTCACCCCTCCACTTT
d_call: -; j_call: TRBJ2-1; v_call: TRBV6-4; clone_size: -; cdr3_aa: CASSDEPTVGSYNEQFF; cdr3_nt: TGTGCCAGCAGTGATGAACCGACAGTCGGATCCTACAATGAGCAGTTCTTC
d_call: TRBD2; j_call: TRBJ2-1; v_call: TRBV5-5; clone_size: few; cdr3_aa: CASSLVAGGLFNEQFF; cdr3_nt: TGTGCCAGCAGCTTGGTAGCGGGGGGACTTTTCAATGAGCAGTTCTTC
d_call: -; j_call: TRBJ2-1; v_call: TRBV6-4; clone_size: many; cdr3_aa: CASSDGVGSYNEQFF; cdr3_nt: TGTGCCAGCAGTGATGGGGTCGGTTCCTACAATGAGCAGTTCTTC
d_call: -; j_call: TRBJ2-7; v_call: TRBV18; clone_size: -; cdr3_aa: CASSPAGAGVLYEQYF; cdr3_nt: TGTGCCAGCTCACCGGCTGGGGCAGGGGTGTTGTACGAGCAGTACTTC
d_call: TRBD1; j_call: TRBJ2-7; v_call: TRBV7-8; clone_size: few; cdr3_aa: CASIPSGTGSHEQYF; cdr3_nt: TGTGCCAGCATTCCTTCCGGGACAGGGTCCCACGAGCAGTACTTC
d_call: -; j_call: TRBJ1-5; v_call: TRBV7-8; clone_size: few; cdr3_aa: CASSSTMSGEGNQPQHF; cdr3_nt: TGTGCCAGCAGCTCTACCATGTCGGGAGAGGGCAATCAGCCCCAGCATTTT
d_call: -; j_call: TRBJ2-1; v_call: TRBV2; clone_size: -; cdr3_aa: CASRITGSYNEQFF; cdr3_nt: TGTGCCAGCAGAATCACAGGCTCCTACAATGAGCAGTTCTTC
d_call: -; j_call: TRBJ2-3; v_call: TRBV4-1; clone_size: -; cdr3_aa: CASSQVRGADTQYF; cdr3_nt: TGCGCCAGCAGCCAAGTTCGGGGCGCAGATACGCAGTATTTT